This T cell receptor beta chain was identified in a study of blood T cell repertoires in COVID-19. Study in general: From T cells, B-cell-depleted T cells, or PBMCs came the material, which was cDNA or gDNA.

Germline V gene data show CDR1 as MNHEY and CDR2 as SVGEGT. V was trimmed by 6 bases and J by 3 bases, leaving 20 bases between them. This CDR3 spans 17 amino acids. Using immunoSEQ multiplex PCR, the repertoire was profiled, and TCRdb retains in-frame clones only, with some absent. The sample includes some 670,000 clones, more than 80% of them seen just once. V is TRBV6-2 or TRBV6-3 and J is TRBJ2-2; possible D gene TRBD1, 6 bases. The TCR was taken from a woman aged 18-30 years with acute or convalescent COVID-19. The sequencing sample was made of peripheral blood. The DNA of the CDR3 is TGTGCCAGCAGCCCTCATCCGGGACATCTTTACACCGGGGAGCTGTTTTTT. This encodes CASSPHPGHLYTGELFF.